This TCR beta chain was sequenced in a study of patients and donors after allogeneic stem cell transplantation. The CDR3 has 13 residues. The ends lost 7 bases at V and 4 bases at J; junction bases unmatched: 10. Looked up from germline, CDR1 is SQVTM and CDR2 is ANQGSEA. TCRdb re-called the RT-PCR reads through MiXCR, storing one row per CDR3 protein. The repertoire holds fewer than 75,000 distinct CDR3 sequences, with more than 25% as singletons. This TCR derives from a human donor who was either an allogeneic HSCT recipient or a stem cell or donor lymphocyte infusion donor (not recorded which). It is not recorded whose cells these are; they may come from a transplant donor. The V call is TRBV29-1, the J call TRBJ2-7; 7 bases line up with TRBD1. The sequenced sample was blood, either unsorted or a sorted T cell fraction (not recorded which). CDR3 region: CSECPDRVYEQYF. DNA of the CDR3: TGCAGCGAGTGCCCCGACAGGGTTTACGAGCAGTACTTC.